A selection of T cell receptor beta chains follows, all from one sample in a study of CD8+ T cells in alopecia areata. The protocol was immunoSEQ multiplex PCR, while the TCRdb copy is restricted to in-frame clones and leaves out a portion. The sample includes approximately 210,000 clones, about three fifths of them seen just once. The sequences come from CD4+ T cells sorted from blood, collected at week 4, from a patient treated with tofacitinib. The receptors come from a human donor with alopecia areata. CDR3s include the opening cysteine and the closing phenylalanine or tryptophan. D genes are given only for firm matches. Clone size is given for some rows only: seen once, a few or many times, or a class if the clone is expanded.

v_gene	d_gene	j_gene	abundance	CDR3nt	CDR3aa
TRBV6-5	TRBD1	TRBJ2-5	.	TGTGCCAGCAGTTACGCCAGGGGGCTACAAGAGACCCAGTACTTC	CASSYARGLQETQYF
TRBV7-8	.	TRBJ1-2	.	TGTGCCAGCAGCTTACAGGGTTATAGCGGGGGCTACACCTTC	CASSLQGYSGGYTF
TRBV29-1	.	TRBJ1-1	.	TGCAGCGTTGAGGCACAGCCAGAAGCTTTCTTT	CSVEAQPEAFF
TRBV9	TRBD2	TRBJ2-1	.	TGTGCCAGCAGCGTCCGGGGACTAGACAATGAGCAGTTCTTC	CASSVRGLDNEQFF
TRBV9	TRBD1	TRBJ2-5	.	TGTGCCAGCAGCGTCGGGACAGACCAAGAGACCCAGTACTTC	CASSVGTDQETQYF
TRBV4-1	.	TRBJ2-1	.	TGCGCCAGCAGCCAAGTAGTAAGCTCCCGAAGGTACAATGAGCAGTTCTTC	CASSQVVSSRRYNEQFF
TRBV30	.	TRBJ2-7	.	TGTGCCTGGGGGAGATACGAGCAGTACTTC	CAWGRYEQYF
TRBV29-1	.	TRBJ2-5	few	TGCAGCGTTGCGGCTTCAAGGGTGGAAGAGACCCAGTACTTC	CSVAASRVEETQYF
TRBV2	TRBD1	TRBJ1-6	.	TGTGCCAGCATTCCGCAGGGGGCACCCCTCCACTTT	CASIPQGAPLHF
TRBV29-1	.	TRBJ1-2	.	TGCAGCGTTGAAGGCTTCTGGGGCTACACCTTC	CSVEGFWGYTF
TRBV27	TRBD1	TRBJ1-5	once	TGTGCCAGCAGTCCCAACAGGGGAGGCAATCAGCCCCAGCATTTT	CASSPNRGGNQPQHF
TRBV6-5	.	TRBJ1-2	.	TGTGCCAGCAGAACCCCTTTCTATGGCTACACCTTC	CASRTPFYGYTF
TRBV7-9	.	TRBJ2-2	few	TGTGCCAGCAACCGGGACACCGGGGAGCTGTTTTTT	CASNRDTGELFF
TRBV5-4	.	TRBJ2-2	few	TGTGCCAGCAGCTTGGGAGGAAGAATGACCGCGAACACCGGGGAGCTGTTTTTT	CASSLGGRMTANTGELFF
TRBV29-1	.	TRBJ1-1	.	TGCAGCGTTGGAGGGAGAGGACAGAGCTTTGAGGCTTTCTTT	CSVGGRGQSFEAFF
TRBV29-1	.	TRBJ1-3	.	TGCAGCGTCTCCGAGGGGGGCTTTGGAAACACCATATATTTT	CSVSEGGFGNTIYF
TRBV30	.	TRBJ2-1	few	TGTGCCTGGAGGGCTAGCTACGATGAGCAGTTCTTC	CAWRASYDEQFF
TRBV30	.	TRBJ1-1	.	TGTGCCTGGAGTGTTTACACTCCCGCCACTGAAGCTTTCTTT	CAWSVYTPATEAFF
TRBV30	.	TRBJ2-1	.	TGTGCCTGGAGTGTAGTGGCTAGCCGTCGCAATGAGCAGTTCTTC	CAWSVVASRRNEQFF
TRBV9	TRBD1	TRBJ1-1	.	TGTGCCAGCAGCGGTCCCACAGGGGGTATCGCGACTGAAGCTTTCTTT	CASSGPTGGIATEAFF
TRBV5-1	.	TRBJ1-2	.	TGCGCCAGTGGGGACGGAGTCTATGGCTACACCTTC	CASGDGVYGYTF
TRBV30	.	TRBJ2-3	.	TGTGCCTGGAGTGTACTGGTGGATACGCAGTATTTT	CAWSVLVDTQYF
TRBV6-5	.	TRBJ2-3	.	TGTGCCAGCAGCCGCGCCGTCAGGGGAGCAGATACGCAGTATTTT	CASSRAVRGADTQYF
TRBV5-1	.	TRBJ1-1	.	TGCGCCAGCAGCCTCCGGACAGAGAACACTGAAGCTTTCTTT	CASSLRTENTEAFF
TRBV28	.	TRBJ2-5	many	TGTGCCAGCAGTTTCTCGGACGGTAAAGAGACCCAGTACTTC	CASSFSDGKETQYF
TRBV9	.	TRBJ2-5	once	TGTGCCAGCAGCGATGGACAAAGGAGCCAAGAGACCCAGTACTTC	CASSDGQRSQETQYF
TRBV4-1	.	TRBJ1-3	.	TGCGCCAGCAGCCAAGATCGCGGGGCCTCTGGAAACACCATATATTTT	CASSQDRGASGNTIYF
TRBV5-1	.	TRBJ2-5	.	TGCGCCAGCAGCTTTGATCCGGAAACAGCCCTATACTTC	CASSFDPETALYF
TRBV2	TRBD2	TRBJ2-2	.	TGTGCCAGCAGTGGGCGACTAGCGGCGAACACCGGGGAGCTGTTTTTT	CASSGRLAANTGELFF
TRBV27	.	TRBJ2-7	once	TGTGCCAGCAGTTTATCGGGGCAGGGTGCCGAGCAGTACTTC	CASSLSGQGAEQYF
TRBV15	TRBD2	TRBJ2-2	.	TGTGCCACCAGCCCCCGGGCGGGGGGCATACTCGGGGAGCTGTTTTTT	CATSPRAGGILGELFF
TRBV30	.	TRBJ2-7	.	TGTGCCTGGAGGGCGCTAGACCTCCGCTCCTACGAGCAGTACTTC	CAWRALDLRSYEQYF